The clone carrying this TCR beta chain was found a few times. Its cognate antigen is unknown. This sample is drawn from a study of T-cell reconstitution after alpha-beta-depleted transplantation in children. In germline, CDR1 is WSHSY, CDR2 SAAADI. The CDR3 runs 15 residues. V was cut by 0 bases and J by 2 bases, with 10 bases left in between. During its preparation, the TCRbeta library received unique molecular identifiers. TCRdb redid the calling of the PCR reads with MiXCR, one entry per CDR3 protein. The sample has approximately 500,000 distinct CDR3 sequences, approximately 10% seen once. Study-wide findings and caveats: Newly produced T cells mostly accounted for T-cell counts and diversity one year post-transplant.

The sample here was PBMCs, taken before TCRalphabeta/CD19-depleted stem cell transplant. The clonotype originates from a child aged 2 to 15 with inherited bone marrow failure, due to receive a stem cell transplant. The rearrangement links TRBV10-2 to TRBJ1-1, with D uncertain. The CDR3 nucleotides read TGCGCCAGCAGTGAGTCGACGGAGTTTAACACTGAAGCTTTCTTT. It codes for CASSESTEFNTEAFF.